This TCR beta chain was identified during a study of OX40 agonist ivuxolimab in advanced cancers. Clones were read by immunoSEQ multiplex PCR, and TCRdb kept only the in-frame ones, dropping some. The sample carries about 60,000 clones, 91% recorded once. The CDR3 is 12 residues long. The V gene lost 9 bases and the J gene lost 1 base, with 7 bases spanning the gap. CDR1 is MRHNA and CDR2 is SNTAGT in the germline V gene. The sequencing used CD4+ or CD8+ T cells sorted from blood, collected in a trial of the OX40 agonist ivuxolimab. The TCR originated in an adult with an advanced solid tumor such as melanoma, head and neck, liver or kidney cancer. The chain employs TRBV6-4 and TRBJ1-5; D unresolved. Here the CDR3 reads CARNGSNQPQHF. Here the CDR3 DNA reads TGTGCCAGAAACGGGAGCAATCAGCCCCAGCATTTT.